Described below is a single T cell receptor beta chain sequence and its context. The antigen remains unidentified. Produced via immunoSEQ multiplex PCR; TCRdb's table is partial and in-frame only. The sample lists approximately 30,000 clones, around 94% occurring once. This specimen belongs to a study of lymphopenia after photon versus proton radiotherapy. Study observations and caveats: Oligoclonal CD8+ Temra expansion after nadir drove photon patients' diversity drop. Larger post-nadir TCR diversity loss correlated inversely with survival in deceased patients.

Unmatched junction bases numbered 7, after V lost 6 bases and J lost 6 bases. This CDR3 contains 14 residues. CDR1 is MNHEY, CDR2 SMNVEV, per germline (reference sequence). The V and J genes are TRBV27 and TRBJ2-2, with 7 bases that match TRBD2. Material: peripheral blood, obtained from a patient treated with photon-based radiotherapy. The origin of this receptor is a woman aged 50 to 65 with cholangiocarcinoma. Here the CDR3 reads CASSQWEGAGELFF. The DNA of the CDR3 is TGTGCCAGCAGCCAGTGGGAGGGAGCCGGGGAGCTGTTTTTT.